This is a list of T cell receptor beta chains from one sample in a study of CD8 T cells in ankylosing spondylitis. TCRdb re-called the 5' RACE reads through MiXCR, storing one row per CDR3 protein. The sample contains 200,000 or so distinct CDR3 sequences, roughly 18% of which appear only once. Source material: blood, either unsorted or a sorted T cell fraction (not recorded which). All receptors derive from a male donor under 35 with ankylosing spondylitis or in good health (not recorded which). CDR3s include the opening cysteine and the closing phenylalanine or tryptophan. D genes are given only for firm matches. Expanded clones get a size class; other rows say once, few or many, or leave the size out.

CASSQVRGGRPYEQYF | TGCGCCAGCAGCCAAGTACGGGGGGGTAGGCCCTACGAGCAGTACTTC | TRBD2 | 16 | TRBJ2-7 | TRBV4-3 | NA
CASSWDTSGSTYEQYF | TGCGCCAGCAGCTGGGATACTAGCGGGAGTACCTACGAGCAGTACTTC | TRBD2 | 16 | TRBJ2-7 | TRBV5-1 | many
CASSPPPGELFF | TGTGCCAGCAGCCCCCCCCCGGGGGAGCTGTTTTTT | NA | 12 | TRBJ2-2 | TRBV6-2/TRBV6-3 | many
CASSLIPTNEKLFF | TGCGCCAGCAGCTTGATCCCAACTAATGAAAAACTGTTTTTT | NA | 14 | TRBJ1-4 | TRBV5-1 | many
CSVDTSQETQYF | TGCAGCGTTGATACTTCCCAAGAGACCCAGTACTTC | NA | 12 | TRBJ2-5 | TRBV29-1 | many
CSVGQLGGYTF | TGCAGCGTCGGACAGTTGGGGGGCTACACCTTC | NA | 11 | TRBJ1-2 | TRBV29-1 | many
CASSPRGGNEDEQFF | TGCGCCAGCAGCCCTAGGGGGGGGAACGAAGATGAGCAGTTCTTC | NA | 15 | TRBJ2-1 | TRBV5-1 | NA
CASSLARVTRNEQFF | TGTGCCAGCAGCTTAGCGCGGGTTACACGGAATGAGCAGTTCTTC | NA | 15 | TRBJ2-1 | TRBV7-9 | many
CASSLSPLTWGTSGETQYF | TGTGCCAGCAGTCTAAGTCCTCTAACCTGGGGGACTTCTGGCGAGACCCAGTACTTC | NA | 19 | TRBJ2-5 | TRBV11-2 | once
CSARLQAYEQYF | TGCAGTGCTAGACTGCAGGCCTACGAGCAGTACTTC | NA | 12 | TRBJ2-7 | TRBV20-1 | NA
CSVVRDQGYNEQFF | TGCAGCGTTGTTCGGGACCAGGGCTACAATGAGCAGTTCTTC | NA | 14 | TRBJ2-1 | TRBV29-1 | many
CASMSGDTEAFF | TGTGCCAGCATGTCCGGGGACACTGAAGCTTTCTTT | NA | 12 | TRBJ1-1 | TRBV12-3/TRBV12-4 | many
CASSDGVPMNTEAFF | TGTGCCAGCAGTGACGGGGTCCCCATGAACACTGAAGCTTTCTTT | NA | 15 | TRBJ1-1 | TRBV28 | many
CSVDVGGPPYNEQFF | TGCAGCGTTGATGTGGGAGGGCCCCCCTACAATGAGCAGTTCTTC | TRBD2 | 15 | TRBJ2-1 | TRBV29-1 | NA
CASNPGLQAYEQYF | TGTGCCAGCAATCCGGGACTACAGGCTTACGAGCAGTACTTC | TRBD2 | 14 | TRBJ2-7 | TRBV25-1 | many
CASSSGTAYTGELFF | TGTGCCAGCAGTTCCGGGACAGCGTACACCGGGGAGCTGTTTTTT | TRBD1 | 15 | TRBJ2-2 | TRBV6-5 | many
CASSYNKIDEQFF | TGTGCCAGCAGTTATAATAAGATCGATGAGCAGTTCTTC | NA | 13 | TRBJ2-1 | TRBV6-5 | NA
CASSPGRLAGANEQYF | TGTGCCAGCAGTCCCGGCCGACTAGCGGGAGCGAACGAGCAGTACTTC | TRBD2 | 16 | TRBJ2-7 | TRBV14 | many
CASSLAGGFTEAFF | TGCGCCAGCAGCTTAGCAGGGGGCTTCACTGAAGCTTTCTTT | TRBD1 | 14 | TRBJ1-1 | TRBV5-1 | many
CASSGLSGVREQYF | TGTGCCAGCAGTGGTCTATCAGGGGTTCGCGAGCAGTACTTC | NA | 14 | TRBJ2-7 | TRBV25-1 | NA
CSARGLAGEAGEQFF | TGCAGCGCACGGGGGCTAGCGGGAGAGGCAGGTGAGCAGTTCTTC | TRBD2 | 15 | TRBJ2-1 | TRBV29-1 | few
CASSPLAGLSGANVLTF | TGTGCCAGTAGTCCACTAGCGGGCCTCTCTGGGGCCAACGTCCTGACTTTC | TRBD2 | 17 | TRBJ2-6 | TRBV19 | many
CASSLVLAGYNEQFF | TGTGCCAGCAGTTTGGTACTAGCGGGCTACAATGAGCAGTTCTTC | TRBD2 | 15 | TRBJ2-1 | TRBV12-3/TRBV12-4 | many
CASRTQGTTGELFF | TGCGCCAGCCGTACACAGGGGACGACCGGGGAGCTGTTTTTT | TRBD1 | 14 | TRBJ2-2 | TRBV5-1 | many
CSVRGLAGGNEQFF | TGCAGCGTGCGGGGACTAGCGGGAGGGAATGAGCAGTTCTTC | TRBD2 | 14 | TRBJ2-1 | TRBV29-1 | many
CSAAFPGLVRSNEQYF | TGCAGTGCTGCCTTCCCGGGACTAGTTCGTAGTAATGAGCAGTACTTC | TRBD2 | 16 | TRBJ2-7 | TRBV20-1 | NA
CASSPREDNEQFF | TGTGCCAGCAGCCCCCGGGAAGACAATGAGCAGTTCTTC | NA | 13 | TRBJ2-1 | TRBV3-1 | NA
CASRPPDRLNQPQHF | TGTGCCAGCAGACCTCCAGACAGGTTGAATCAGCCCCAGCATTTT | NA | 15 | TRBJ1-5 | TRBV6-2/TRBV6-3 | many
CASSSGQGSSYNEQFF | TGTGCCAGCAGCTCGGGACAGGGGAGTTCCTACAATGAGCAGTTCTTC | TRBD1 | 16 | TRBJ2-1 | TRBV3-1 | many
CASSQYRGDWEETQYF | TGTGCCAGCAGCCAGTACAGGGGAGACTGGGAGGAGACCCAGTACTTC | TRBD1 | 16 | TRBJ2-5 | TRBV5-4 | many
CASSQAKGAPHF | TGTGCCAGCAGCCAGGCGAAGGGGGCCCCTCACTTC | TRBD1 | 12 | TRBJ1-2 | TRBV14 | many
CASSIPGLAGHEQFF | TGTGCCAGTAGTATTCCGGGACTAGCGGGACATGAGCAGTTCTTC | TRBD2 | 15 | TRBJ2-1 | TRBV19 | many
CSVFAETQYF | TGCAGCGTTTTCGCCGAGACCCAGTACTTC | NA | 10 | TRBJ2-5 | TRBV29-1 | many
CASSQIEERDTQYF | TGTGCCAGCAGCCAAATAGAAGAGCGTGATACGCAGTATTTT | NA | 14 | TRBJ2-3 | TRBV4-2 | many